The rows below give T cell receptor beta chains drawn from one sample of a study of T cell repertoires in cytomegalovirus infection. TCRdb analysed the reads with MiXCR anew, one entry per CDR3 protein. The sample contains about 180,000 distinct CDR3 sequences, around 14% of which appear only once. Specimen: PBMCs. The receptor source for this set is a human donor in good health (CMV status not recorded). Some clones in this sample may be carry-over from other donors' samples. Each CDR3 is given with its conserved first and last residue. The D gene is left open where the match is weak. Size values are once, few and many counts, or a class for expanded clones, and some rows have none.

>TRBD1|TRBJ2-7|TRBV15|many
TGTGCCACCAGCAGCTACAGACAGGGGGCCTACGAGCAGTACTTC
CATSSYRQGAYEQYF
>.|TRBJ2-3|TRBV20-1|.
TGCAGTGCTAGGGGGTGGGAGAGGAGCACAGATACGCAGTATTTT
CSARGWERSTDTQYF
>.|TRBJ2-2|TRBV27|once
TGTGCCAGCAGTTTAATCCGGGAGAACACCGGGGAGCTGTTTTTT
CASSLIRENTGELFF
>.|TRBJ1-5|TRBV28|.
TGTGCCAGCTCCAGTCCCTGGAGCAATCAGCCCCAGCATTTT
CASSSPWSNQPQHF
>.|TRBJ2-7|TRBV7-2|many
TGTGCCAGCAGGTCTACTGTCGGGACGAACGAGCAGTACTTC
CASRSTVGTNEQYF
>.|TRBJ1-2|TRBV7-8|.
TGTGCCAGCAGCCCGGCCCCTTATGGCTACACCTTC
CASSPAPYGYTF
>.|TRBJ2-1|TRBV28|.
TGTGCCAGCAGTTCGGGAATGACGGGTGGTAGTGAGCAGTTCTTC
CASSSGMTGGSEQFF
>TRBD1|TRBJ2-7|TRBV4-1|few
TGCGCCAGCAGCCGGGCTGGACAGGTATACGAGCAGTACTTC
CASSRAGQVYEQYF
>.|TRBJ2-4|TRBV28|.
TGTGCCAGCAGTCCCCCGTCGCAACACAAAAACATTCAGTACTTC
CASSPPSQHKNIQYF
>.|TRBJ2-3|TRBV14|few
TGTGCCAGCAGCCAGGCGGGGCTTACAGATACGCAGTATTTT
CASSQAGLTDTQYF
>TRBD2|TRBJ2-1|TRBV24-1|.
TGTGCCACCAGTGATTTAAGCGGGAGCTCCTACAATGAGCAGTTCTTC
CATSDLSGSSYNEQFF
>.|TRBJ2-6|TRBV20-1|.
TGCAGTGCTAGACACCAGGGGATCTCTGGGGCCAACGTCCTGACTTTC
CSARHQGISGANVLTF
>.|TRBJ1-2|TRBV5-4|few
TGTGCCAGCAGCTTGAGACAGACTGGCTACACCTTC
CASSLRQTGYTF
>.|TRBJ1-5|TRBV7-2|many
TGTGCCAGCAGCTTAGTTGGTGGTGGGGGCAATCAGCCCCAGCATTTT
CASSLVGGGGNQPQHF
>.|TRBJ2-3|TRBV7-3|many
TGTGCCAGCAGCTCTCGGGGCAGAGACACAGATACGCAGTATTTT
CASSSRGRDTDTQYF
>TRBD2|TRBJ2-1|TRBV20-1|few
TGCAGTGCGACTAGCGGGAAAAATGAGCAGTTCTTC
CSATSGKNEQFF
>.|TRBJ2-3|TRBV7-3|many
TGTGCCAGCAGCTTAGCCGGGACTTACCCCGATACGCAGTATTTT
CASSLAGTYPDTQYF
>TRBD2|TRBJ2-1|TRBV6-2/TRBV6-3|many
TGTGCCAGCAGTTACTTGCCTAGCGGATCTTACAATGAGCAGTTCTTC
CASSYLPSGSYNEQFF
>.|TRBJ2-7|TRBV5-6|.
TGTGCCAGCATCCCAGGGGTGGCGAGCTACGAGCAGTACTTC
CASIPGVASYEQYF
>.|TRBJ2-7|TRBV20-1|.
TGCAGTGCCAGAGAACCGGTCTACGAGCAGTACTTC
CSAREPVYEQYF
>TRBD1|TRBJ1-1|TRBV20-1|.
TGCAGTGCGCGACAGGGCGTGAACACTGAAGCTTTCTTT
CSARQGVNTEAFF
>TRBD2|TRBJ2-1|TRBV20-1|few
TGCAGTGCCGGGGGGTTGGACGTCTCCTACAATGAGCAGTTCTTC
CSAGGLDVSYNEQFF
>TRBD1|TRBJ1-5|TRBV12-3/TRBV12-4|many
TGTGCCAGTGGACAGGGCTCTCAGCCCCAGCATTTT
CASGQGSQPQHF
>TRBD2|TRBJ2-1|TRBV27|many
TGTGCCAGCAAGGACGGGGAGGGCAATGAGCAGTTCTTC
CASKDGEGNEQFF
>TRBD2|TRBJ2-7|TRBV12-3/TRBV12-4|.
TGTGCCAGCAGTAGGGACTACGAGGAGTACTTC
CASSRDYEEYF
>.|TRBJ1-1|TRBV7-9|few
TGTGCCAGCTTCGGAGGGGTGAACACTGAAGCTTTCTTT
CASFGGVNTEAFF
>TRBD2|TRBJ2-1|TRBV6-2/TRBV6-3|many
TGTGCCAGCAGTTACCAGGGACTAGGAAGGCCCAATGAGCAGTTCTTC
CASSYQGLGRPNEQFF
>.|TRBJ1-5|TRBV28|.
TGTGCCAGCAGTCCCTATTTCGGTAGCAATCAGCCCCAGCATTTT
CASSPYFGSNQPQHF
>.|TRBJ2-3|TRBV5-1|.
TGCGCCAGCAGCTTGGCCAGTCGGGATACAGATACGCAGTATTTT
CASSLASRDTDTQYF
>TRBD2|TRBJ2-7|TRBV12-3/TRBV12-4|many
TGTGCCAGCAGTTCACACGGGACTAGCTCCTACGAGCAGTACTTC
CASSSHGTSSYEQYF
>TRBD1|TRBJ1-1|TRBV14|many
TGTGCCAGCAGCCAAAGACAGGGGAGTGTCGAAGGGTCTAGAGCTTTCTTT
CASSQRQGSVEGSRAFF
>TRBD2|TRBJ2-3|TRBV5-4|many
TGTGCCAGCACCTTAGCGGGGGGTAGCACAGATACGCAGTATTTT
CASTLAGGSTDTQYF
>.|TRBJ2-6|TRBV29-1|few
TGCAGCGCCGGGGACGTCTCTGGGGCCAACGTCCTGACTTTC
CSAGDVSGANVLTF
>.|TRBJ1-1|TRBV19|many
TGTGCCAGTAGTATAACAATCGAACGGCCTGAAGCTTTCTTT
CASSITIERPEAFF
>TRBD2|TRBJ2-2|TRBV7-8|many
TGTGCCAGCACCCGGGGGCTAGCGGGAGGGCCCGGGGAGCTGTTTTTT
CASTRGLAGGPGELFF
>.|TRBJ2-1|TRBV29-1|once
TGCAGCGTTGAAGATGAGGGGGGCTATGAGCAGTTCTTC
CSVEDEGGYEQFF
>.|TRBJ2-3|TRBV7-2|many
TGTGCCAGCAGCTTCCCTAGCGCCCAGATCTCGGACACGCAGTATTTT
CASSFPSAQISDTQYF
>.|TRBJ1-5|TRBV19|.
TGTGCCAGTAGACGGGCCTCCAGTGGCAATCAGCCCCAGCATTTT
CASRRASSGNQPQHF
>.|TRBJ2-7|TRBV20-1|many
TGCAGTGCTAGAGATCTCCGGGGGAGCGCCTACGAGCAGTACTTC
CSARDLRGSAYEQYF
>.|TRBJ1-1|TRBV19|many
TGTGCCAGTTCGTATGCGGGGACGGGGAACACTGAAGCTTTCTTT
CASSYAGTGNTEAFF
>.|TRBJ1-1|TRBV4-1|few
TGCGCCAGCAGCCTCACAGGGAATGAAGCTTTCTTT
CASSLTGNEAFF
>TRBD1|TRBJ2-7|TRBV7-9|many
TGTGCCAGCAGCCACTCAACAGGGGGATACGAGCAGTACTTC
CASSHSTGGYEQYF
>.|TRBJ1-5|TRBV7-2|.
TGTGCCAGCAGCTTAGCGGGAAGGGTCGGAATGGGGGTGAATCAGCCCCCGCATTTT
CASSLAGRVGMGVNQPPHF
>.|TRBJ2-7|TRBV30|many
TGTGCCTGGAGGAAAACGAGCATTTCCTACGAGCAGTACTTC
CAWRKTSISYEQYF
>.|TRBJ2-6|TRBV5-1|.
TGCGCCAGCAGCTTGAAAAGACAGCCCTCCGGTGGGGCCAACGTCCTGACTTTC
CASSLKRQPSGGANVLTF
>.|TRBJ2-3|TRBV12-3/TRBV12-4|many
TGTGCCAGCAGTTACTCAGGGGCAGATACGCAGTATTTT
CASSYSGADTQYF
>.|TRBJ2-7|TRBV20-1|many
TGCAGTGCTAGCGGGACTTCCTCCTACGAGCAGTACTTC
CSASGTSSYEQYF
>.|TRBJ2-7|TRBV12-3/TRBV12-4|many
TGTGCCAGCGGCGGGCGGGGCTCCTACGAGCAGTACTTC
CASGGRGSYEQYF
>TRBD1|TRBJ2-7|TRBV7-2|.
TGTGCCAGCAGCACCCTAGGGGGCTCATACGAGCAGTACTTC
CASSTLGGSYEQYF
>.|TRBJ2-7|TRBV29-1|.
TGCAGCGTTGAGGTGAAAACCTACGAGCAGTACTTC
CSVEVKTYEQYF
>.|TRBJ1-2|TRBV6-2/TRBV6-3|few
TGTGCCACCGACCCGCTGGGGGCGAACGGCTACACCTTC
CATDPLGANGYTF
>.|TRBJ2-1|TRBV7-3|many
TGTGCCAGCAGCTTAAGCGCCGGCAATGAGCAGTTCTTC
CASSLSAGNEQFF
>TRBD1|TRBJ2-7|TRBV7-2|few
TGTGCCAGCAGCCAGCGGACAGGAATCAACTACGAGCAGTACTTC
CASSQRTGINYEQYF
>.|TRBJ2-7|TRBV28|.
TGTGCCAGCAGTCCAGGGACGCGGTTCGAGCAGTACTTC
CASSPGTRFEQYF
>.|TRBJ2-1|TRBV20-1|.
TGCTACGTCCCCCTAGGCTCCTACAATGAGCAGTTCTTC
CYVPLGSYNEQFF